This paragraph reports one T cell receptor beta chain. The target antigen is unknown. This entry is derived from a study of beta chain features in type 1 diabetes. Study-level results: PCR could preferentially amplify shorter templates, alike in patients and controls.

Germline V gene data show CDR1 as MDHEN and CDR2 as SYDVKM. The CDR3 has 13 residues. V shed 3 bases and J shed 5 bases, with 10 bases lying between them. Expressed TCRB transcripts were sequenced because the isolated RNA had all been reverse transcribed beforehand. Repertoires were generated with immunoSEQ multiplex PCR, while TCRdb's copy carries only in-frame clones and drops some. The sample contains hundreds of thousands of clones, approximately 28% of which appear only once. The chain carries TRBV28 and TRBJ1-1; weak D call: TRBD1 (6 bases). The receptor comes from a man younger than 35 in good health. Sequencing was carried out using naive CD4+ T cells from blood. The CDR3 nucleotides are TGTGCCAGCAGTTTCGGGACACCGACTGAAGCTTTCTTT. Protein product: CASSFGTPTEAFF.